This T cell receptor (beta chain) was recorded in a study of CD8+ T cells in alopecia areata. Study context: It was 6 to 18 months of tofacitinib, and then there were 6 months off drug. Study outcomes and limitations: Affected scalp, especially in alopecia totalis/universalis, had a higher clonality than normal scalp did.

RNA was isolated and reverse transcribed to cDNA, the sequencing template. Sequencing was performed with immunoSEQ multiplex PCR; in TCRdb, only in-frame clones are kept and a portion is missing. The table lists about 150,000 clones, approximately 87% of them singletons. Points on this clone: What it binds is unknown.

V trimming: 7 bases; J trimming: 0 bases; junction bases outside the gene matches: 9. Germline CDR1 SQVTM, CDR2 ANQGSEA. There are 15 residues in the CDR3. This chain links TRBV29-1 with TRBJ2-1; 7 bases fit TRBD1. This receptor was identified in a human donor with alopecia areata. The sequences come from CD8+ T cells sorted from blood, collected at week 0. The CDR3 loop is CSGGRDSYSYNEQFF. CDR3 nucleotide sequence: TGCAGCGGGGGACGGGACAGCTACTCCTACAATGAGCAGTTCTTC.